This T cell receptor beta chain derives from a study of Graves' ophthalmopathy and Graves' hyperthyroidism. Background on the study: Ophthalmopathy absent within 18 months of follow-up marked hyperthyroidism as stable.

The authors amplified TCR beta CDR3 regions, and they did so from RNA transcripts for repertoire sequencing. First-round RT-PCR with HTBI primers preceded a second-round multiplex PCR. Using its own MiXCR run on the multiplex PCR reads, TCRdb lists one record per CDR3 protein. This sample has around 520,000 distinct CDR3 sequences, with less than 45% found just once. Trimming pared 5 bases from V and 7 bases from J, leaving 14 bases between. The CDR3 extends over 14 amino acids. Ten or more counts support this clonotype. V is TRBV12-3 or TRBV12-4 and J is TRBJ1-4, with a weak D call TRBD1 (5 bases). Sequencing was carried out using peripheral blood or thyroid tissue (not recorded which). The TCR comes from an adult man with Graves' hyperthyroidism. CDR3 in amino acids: CASSPHLRGEKLFF. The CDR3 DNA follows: TGTGCCAGCAGTCCACACCTGAGGGGTGAAAAACTGTTTTTT.